This record covers a single T cell receptor beta chain. The data stem from a study of blood T cell repertoires in COVID-19. Background on the study: Donors in the United States, Italy and Spain gave samples during acute or convalescent COVID-19. In each case, the material was cDNA or gDNA derived from T cells, B-cell-depleted T cells, or PBMCs.

Source study methods: Amplification of reference gene primers provided the estimated nucleated cell counts. This table comes from immunoSEQ multiplex PCR, and its TCRdb copy is limited to in-frame clones, with some not included. V, J and clone size reflect that table, while D and trimming were determined from the DNA. The sample yields around 300,000 clones, 75% to 90% seen once. The CDR3 consists of 16 residues. The V gene end was trimmed by 3 bases and the J gene end by 0 bases; junction bases not matched to a gene: 7. The sequencing input was peripheral blood. The sequence came from a woman between 40 and 55 years old who had recovered from COVID-19. The genes are TRBV5-3 and TRBJ1-2, with 8 bases identical to TRBD1. TRBV5-3 is treated as an ORF (open reading frame) with a function not yet certain. CDR3 DNA sequence: TGTGCCAGAAGCTCAGGACAGGGAGTAGCTAACTATGGCTACACCTTC. Residues: CARSSGQGVANYGYTF.